This TCR beta chain derives from a study of blood T cell repertoires in COVID-19. Study context: Italy, Spain and the United States were the sources of the convalescent and acute COVID-19 samples. PBMCs, B-cell-depleted T cells, or T cells provided the cDNA or gDNA that made up the material.

Losses at the gene ends were 5 bases for V and 3 bases for J; bases not matched to a gene: 6. From germline, CDR1 is SGHVS and CDR2 FNYEAQ. The CDR3 length is 16 residues. Authors' processing steps: Scientists estimated how many nucleated cells there were by amplifying reference gene primers. The repertoire was sequenced with immunoSEQ multiplex PCR; TCRdb's copy has only in-frame clones and lacks some. The DNA gave D and trimming, while V, J and clone size come from that table. Among 130,000 to 150,000 clones listed, approximately 89% were seen once. This TCR derives from a human donor in a cohort sampled during active COVID-19. The source material was peripheral blood. The chain recombines TRBV7-6 with TRBJ2-3, with 12 bases aligning to TRBD2. CDR3 sequence reads: CASSRRLAGETDTQYF. The CDR3 DNA reads TGTGCCAGCAGCCGGCGACTAGCGGGGGAGACAGATACGCAGTATTTT.